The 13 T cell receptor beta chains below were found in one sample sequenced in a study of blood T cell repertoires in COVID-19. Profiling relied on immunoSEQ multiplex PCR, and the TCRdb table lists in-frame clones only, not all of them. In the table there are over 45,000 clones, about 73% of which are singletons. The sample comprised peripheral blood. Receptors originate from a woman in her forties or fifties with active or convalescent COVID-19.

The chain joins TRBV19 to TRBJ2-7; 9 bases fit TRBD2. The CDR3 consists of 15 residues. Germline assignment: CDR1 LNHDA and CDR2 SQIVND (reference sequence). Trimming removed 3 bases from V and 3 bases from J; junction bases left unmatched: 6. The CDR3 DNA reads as TGTGCCAGTAGTATTGGCGGGAGGGCCGGCTACGAGCAGTACTTC. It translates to CASSIGGRAGYEQYF.

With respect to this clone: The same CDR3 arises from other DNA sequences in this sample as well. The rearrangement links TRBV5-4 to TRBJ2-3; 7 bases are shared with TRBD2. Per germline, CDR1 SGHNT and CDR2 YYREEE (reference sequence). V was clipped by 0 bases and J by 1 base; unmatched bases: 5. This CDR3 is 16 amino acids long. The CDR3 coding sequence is TGTGCCAGCAGCTTGGGCTCGGGGAGGGGCACAGATACGCAGTATTTT. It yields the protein CASSLGSGRGTDTQYF.

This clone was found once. Written as DNA, the CDR3 is TGCGCCAGCACCGACGCGGGAGAAGACACCGGGGAGCTGTTTTTT. Protein: CASTDAGEDTGELFF. V is TRBV5-1 and J is TRBJ2-2; 7 bases agree with TRBD2. CDR1 is SGHRS and CDR2 is YFSETQ in the germline V gene. With 6 bases clipped from V and 3 bases from J, the junction kept 8 bases outside the gene matches. The CDR3 totals 15 residues.

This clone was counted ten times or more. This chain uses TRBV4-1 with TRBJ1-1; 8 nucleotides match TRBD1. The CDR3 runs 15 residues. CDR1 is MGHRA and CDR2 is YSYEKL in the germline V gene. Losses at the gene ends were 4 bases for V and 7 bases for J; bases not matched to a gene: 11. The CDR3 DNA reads TGCGCCAGCAGCCTAGGAGCGACAGGGGCCTATGAAGCTTTCTTT. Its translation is CASSLGATGAYEAFF.

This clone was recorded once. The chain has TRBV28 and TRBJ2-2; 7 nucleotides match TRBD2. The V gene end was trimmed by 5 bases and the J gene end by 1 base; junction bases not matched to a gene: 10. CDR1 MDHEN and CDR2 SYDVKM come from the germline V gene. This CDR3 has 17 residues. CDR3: CASSPLRGRGNTGELFF. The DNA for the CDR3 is TGTGCCAGCAGTCCGCTGCGAGGGAGGGGGAACACCGGGGAGCTGTTTTTT.

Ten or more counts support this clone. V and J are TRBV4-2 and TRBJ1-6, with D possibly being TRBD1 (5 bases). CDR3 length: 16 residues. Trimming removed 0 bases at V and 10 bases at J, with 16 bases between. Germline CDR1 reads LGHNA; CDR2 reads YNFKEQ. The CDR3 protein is CASSQERGTRVSPLHF. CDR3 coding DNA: TGTGCCAGCAGCCAAGAGCGGGGGACCAGGGTATCACCCCTCCACTTT.

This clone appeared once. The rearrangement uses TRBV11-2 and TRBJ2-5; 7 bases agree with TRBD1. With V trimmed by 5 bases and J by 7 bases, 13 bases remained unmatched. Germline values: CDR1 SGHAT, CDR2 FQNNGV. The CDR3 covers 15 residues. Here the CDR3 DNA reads TGTGCCAGCAGCGCCGGGACAGAACTAGGCGGGACCCAGTACTTC. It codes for CASSAGTELGGTQYF.

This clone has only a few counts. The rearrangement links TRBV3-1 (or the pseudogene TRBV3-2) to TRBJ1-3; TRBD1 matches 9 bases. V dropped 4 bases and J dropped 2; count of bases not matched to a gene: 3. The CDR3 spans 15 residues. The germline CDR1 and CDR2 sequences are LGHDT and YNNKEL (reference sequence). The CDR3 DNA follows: TGTGCCAGCAGCCTTAGGACAGGGGCTGGAAACACCATATATTTT. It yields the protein CASSLRTGAGNTIYF.

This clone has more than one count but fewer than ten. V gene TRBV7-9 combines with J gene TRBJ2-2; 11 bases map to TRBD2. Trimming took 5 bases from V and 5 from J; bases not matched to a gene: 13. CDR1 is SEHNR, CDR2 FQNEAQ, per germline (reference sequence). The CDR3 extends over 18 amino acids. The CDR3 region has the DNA TGTGCCAGCAGCCCGGGACTAGCGGATATATTGAGGACCGGGGAGCTGTTTTTT. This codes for CASSPGLADILRTGELFF. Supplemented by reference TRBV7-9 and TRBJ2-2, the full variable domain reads DTGVSQNPRHKITKRGQNVTFRCDPISEHNRLYWYRQTLGQGPEFLTYFQNEAQLEKSRLLSDRFSAERPKGSFSTLEIQRTEQGDSAMYLCASSPGLADILRTGELFFGEGSRLTVL.

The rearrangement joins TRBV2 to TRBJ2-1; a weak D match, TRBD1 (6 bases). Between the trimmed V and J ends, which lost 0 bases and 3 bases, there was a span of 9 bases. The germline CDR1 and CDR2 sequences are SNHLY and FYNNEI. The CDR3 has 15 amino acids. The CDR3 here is CASSEATGNYNEQFF. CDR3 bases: TGTGCCAGCAGTGAAGCTACAGGGAACTACAATGAGCAGTTCTTC.

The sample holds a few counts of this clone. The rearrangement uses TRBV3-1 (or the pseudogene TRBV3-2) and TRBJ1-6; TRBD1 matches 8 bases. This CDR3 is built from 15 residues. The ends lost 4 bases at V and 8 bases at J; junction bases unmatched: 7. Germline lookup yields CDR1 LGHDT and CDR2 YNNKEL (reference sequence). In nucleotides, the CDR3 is TGTGCCAGCAGCCGTTCAGGGGGCCGGGATTCACCCCTCCACTTT. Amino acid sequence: CASSRSGGRDSPLHF.

The CDR3 is CASSQDRTGGNSPLHF. The CDR3 region has the DNA TGTGCCAGCAGCCAAGACCGAACGGGGGGTAATTCACCCCTCCACTTT. The rearrangement uses TRBV4-2 and TRBJ1-6; the D gene is possibly TRBD1 (5 bases). CDR3 length equals 16 residues. V lost 0 bases and J lost 6, with 12 bases in between. Germline CDR1 LGHNA, CDR2 YNFKEQ.

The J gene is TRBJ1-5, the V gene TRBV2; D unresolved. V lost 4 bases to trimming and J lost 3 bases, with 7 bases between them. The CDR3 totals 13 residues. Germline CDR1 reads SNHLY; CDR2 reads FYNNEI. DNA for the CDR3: TGTGCCAGCAGTGTATTCCTCAATCAGCCCCAGCATTTT. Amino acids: CASSVFLNQPQHF.